This T cell receptor (beta chain) was observed in a study of cytomegalovirus exposure and HLA in healthy donors. PCR amplification relied on 60 Vbeta primers (plus 13 Jbeta primers). Profiled with immunoSEQ multiplex PCR; TCRdb holds only in-frame clones, not every one. The listing records around 80,000 clones. The CDR3 extends over 15 amino acids. V was shortened by 7 bases and J by 0 bases, with 13 bases between the two germline ends. Germline CDR1 MNHEY, CDR2 SVGAGI. The receptor's source is a boy younger than 18 in good health and CMV-seronegative. Specimen: PBMCs. The chain recombines TRBV6-5 with TRBJ2-1; D gene uncertain. This chain's CDR3 is CASTPEKSSYNEQFF. In DNA, the CDR3 is TGTGCCAGCACGCCCGAAAAGAGCTCCTACAATGAGCAGTTCTTC.